These 23 T cell receptor beta chains share one sample of origin, sequenced in a study of post-analysis software for immune sequencing data. Sequencing libraries made from TCR beta cDNA carried unique molecular identifiers. TCRdb ran MiXCR on the PCR reads and lists one entry per CDR3 protein. This table holds hundreds of thousands of distinct CDR3 sequences, roughly 45% found once. Points from the study as a whole: The five TRBV segments detected at higher frequency in patients than in controls included TRBV5-6, TRBV5-1 and TRBV20-1.

Antigens of these TCRs are unknown. The sequencing sample was made of blood. Receptor source: a girl between 5 and 17 years old with multiple sclerosis.

This clonotype appeared many times. The CDR3 sequence is CASSQATREQFF. DNA for the CDR3: TGTGCCAGCAGCCAGGCCACTCGCGAGCAGTTCTTC. The J gene is TRBJ2-1, the V gene TRBV7-2; D is unclear. Germline-derived CDR1 and CDR2 are SGHTA and FQGNSA. CDR3 length: 12 residues. Trimming shortened V by 5 bases and J by 10 bases, and 12 bases separated the two germline ends.

This chain connects TRBV12-3 or TRBV12-4 to TRBJ2-1; D is unclear. Trimming shortened V by 10 bases and J by 6 bases, and 13 bases separated the two germline ends. This CDR3 has 12 residues. The CDR3 loop is CATCTRSNEQFF. In DNA form, the CDR3 reads TGTGCCACCTGCACCCGGTCCAATGAGCAGTTCTTC.

This clonotype was found a few times. At one boundary the junction diverges from the germline segment, which might be a read error. This chain links TRBV7-7 with TRBJ2-1; no reliable D call. The CDR3 is made up of 13 amino acids. The germline gives CDR1 SSHAT, CDR2 FNYEAQ (reference sequence). For the CDR3, the DNA is TGTGCTAGCAGCTTAGCCGCGCACAATGAGCAGTTCTTC. It yields the protein CASSLAAHNEQFF. The entire variable domain, with the rest obtained from reference TRBV7-7 and TRBJ2-1, is as follows: GAGVSQSPRYKVTKRGQDVTLRCDPISSHATLYWYQQALGQGPEFLTYFNYEAQPDKSGLPSDRFSAERPEGSISTLTIQRTEQRDSAMYRCASSLAAHNEQFFGPGTRLTVL.

This clonotype was observed at least ten times. This chain links TRBV27 with TRBJ2-3, with D maybe TRBD1 (5 bases). The CDR3 consists of 14 residues. V lost 3 bases to trimming and J lost 1 base, with 8 bases between them. Germline lookup yields CDR1 MNHEY and CDR2 SMNVEV (reference sequence). CDR3 protein: CASSLVGGTDTQYF. Written as DNA, the CDR3 is TGTGCCAGCAGTTTGGTAGGGGGCACAGATACGCAGTATTTT.

The V call is TRBV12-3 or TRBV12-4, the J call TRBJ2-3; TRBD2 aligns across 7 bases. The CDR3 loop spans 13 amino acids. V shed 6 bases and J 5 bases; nucleotides not matched to a gene: 5. CDR3 nucleotide sequence: TGTGCCAGCAGCCGCGGGAGTGGAGATACGCAGTATTTT. Encoded protein: CASSRGSGDTQYF.

This clonotype has more than one count but fewer than ten. The rearrangement joins TRBV29-1 to TRBJ2-1; TRBD1 matches 11 bases. This CDR3 is 15 amino acids long. Germline V gives CDR1 SQVTM, CDR2 ANQGSEA. J gave up 6 bases and V 3 bases, and 7 bases lay outside the gene matches. CDR3 protein: CSVEAGTGGPNEQFF. CDR3 coding DNA: TGCAGCGTTGAGGCCGGGACAGGGGGTCCCAATGAGCAGTTCTTC.

Worth noting for this clonotype: A much larger clone lies one base from this, so it may be a read error. This rearrangement joins TRBV9 to TRBJ2-7; 8 nucleotides align to TRBD2. V lost 5 bases, J lost 7 bases, and 14 bases stayed unmatched. Germline V gives CDR1 SGDLS, CDR2 YYNGEE. The length of the CDR3 is 15 residues. The CDR3 sequence is CASRYDLAGDNEQYF. In DNA, the CDR3 is TGTGCCAGCAGGTATGATCTAGCGGGTGACAATGAGCAGTACTTC.

DNA for the CDR3: TGTGCCAGCAGTGTTGCGGGAACCAACACCGGGGAGCTGTTTTTT. Protein product: CASSVAGTNTGELFF. The rearrangement joins TRBV6-5 to TRBJ2-2, with D maybe TRBD2 (6 bases). Germline V lookup: CDR1 MNHEY, CDR2 SVGAGI. The germline V and J ends were trimmed by 5 bases and 2 bases, with 12 bases remaining between them. The CDR3 is 15 residues long.

This clonotype was picked up a small number of times. The V and J genes are TRBV7-3 and TRBJ2-7; D perhaps matches TRBD2 (5 bases). The V end lost 0 bases, the J end lost 7 bases, and 16 bases lay between the germline ends. This CDR3 has 15 residues. Germline-derived CDR1 and CDR2 are SGHTA and FQGTGA. The CDR3 is CASSLTPSSPGEQYF. DNA of the CDR3: TGTGCCAGCAGCTTAACGCCCAGTTCCCCGGGGGAGCAGTACTTC.

This clonotype was counted only a few times. The J gene is TRBJ2-1, the V gene TRBV6-1; D possibly corresponds to TRBD2 (6 bases). This CDR3 is built from 15 residues. The V and J ends lost 2 bases and 4 bases respectively, with 12 bases between them. The V gene's germline CDR1 is MNHNS and CDR2 SASEGT. This CDR3 reads CASSETRERYNEQFF. The CDR3 DNA reads as TGTGCCAGCAGTGAAACACGGGAGCGTTACAATGAGCAGTTCTTC.

This clonotype was observed a few times. The rearrangement uses TRBV5-4 and TRBJ2-3, with D uncertain. The germline CDR1 and CDR2 sequences are SGHNT and YYREEE (reference sequence). This CDR3 has 13 amino acids. V shed 4 bases and J shed 5 bases, with 11 bases lying between them. CDR3 protein: CASSPRTEDTQYF. The CDR3 coding sequence is TGTGCCAGCAGCCCGCGGACGGAAGATACGCAGTATTTT.

This chain links TRBV20-1 with TRBJ1-5, with D possibly matching TRBD1 (5 bases). The CDR3 is 13 residues long. Germline CDR1 reads DFQATT; CDR2 reads SNEGSKA (reference sequence). Trimming stripped 0 bases from V and 11 bases from J, with 14 bases between. The CDR3, as DNA: TGCAGTGCTAGAGATGGGACTGGGATCGCCCAGCATTTT. Translating gives CSARDGTGIAQHF.

This clonotype has only a few counts. The chain employs TRBV7-6 and TRBJ2-7; D perhaps matches TRBD2 (6 bases). Between the trimmed V and J ends, which lost 5 bases and 5 bases, there was a span of 13 bases. This CDR3 is built from 13 residues. Germline-derived CDR1 and CDR2 are SGHVS and FNYEAQ. Here the CDR3 DNA reads TGTGCCAGCAGCCCAAGGGGAGGCGACGAGCAGTACTTC. This gives the protein CASSPRGGDEQYF.

The V and J genes are TRBV6-1 and TRBJ1-2; possible D gene TRBD1, 5 bases. The CDR3 is made up of 14 amino acids. V shed 4 bases and J shed 4 bases, with 13 bases lying between them. In germline, CDR1 is MNHNS, CDR2 SASEGT. The CDR3 here is CASSAGGDAYGYTF. Written as DNA, the CDR3 is TGTGCCAGCAGTGCGGGGGGGGACGCCTATGGCTACACCTTC.

Ten or more counts support this clonotype. The chain uses TRBV5-1 and TRBJ2-7; the match to TRBD2 covers 7 bases. The trim removed 0 bases at V and 1 base at J, leaving 1 base unmatched. CDR3 size: 14 residues. In germline, CDR1 is SGHRS, CDR2 YFSETQ. As DNA, the CDR3 is TGCGCCAGCAGCTTGGGCGGGAGTTCCTACGAGCAGTACTTC. Translating gives CASSLGGSSYEQYF.

This sequence joins TRBV28 and TRBJ1-2; 8 bases match TRBD1. CDR1 is MDHEN and CDR2 is SYDVKM in the germline V gene. This CDR3 comprises 15 residues. Unmatched junction bases numbered 8, after V lost 4 bases and J lost 4 bases. CDR3 residues: CASSSTTGDLYGYTF. For the CDR3, the DNA is TGTGCCAGCAGTTCCACGACAGGGGATCTCTATGGCTACACCTTC.

This clonotype was detected only a few times. The chain has TRBV7-3 and TRBJ1-2; D ambiguous. This CDR3 spans 13 amino acids. V was cut by 4 bases and J by 6 bases, with 12 bases left in between. CDR1 is SGHTA, CDR2 FQGTGA, per germline. DNA of the CDR3: TGTGCCAGCAGCTCAACAGTAGCCGATGGCTACACCTTC. This translates into CASSSTVADGYTF.

This clonotype turned up a few times. This chain links TRBV20-1 with TRBJ2-1, with 11 nucleotides matching TRBD2. The CDR3 contains 15 residues. Trimming took 2 bases from V and 5 from J; bases not matched to a gene: 5. Germline CDR1 and CDR2: DFQATT and SNEGSKA (reference sequence). In DNA form, the CDR3 reads TGCAGTGCTAGACCTAGCGGGAGGTTACACAATGAGCAGTTCTTC. Its translation: CSARPSGRLHNEQFF.

The chain joins TRBV5-1 to TRBJ2-7; D is perhaps TRBD1 (6 bases). The CDR3 loop spans 13 amino acids. Germline V gene lookup returns CDR1 SGHRS and CDR2 YFSETQ. With 5 bases removed from V and 5 bases from J, the gap between germline ends came to 14 bases. The CDR3 coding sequence is TGCGCCAGCAGTCTCAGGGGTAGTGACGAGCAGTACTTC. This sequence encodes CASSLRGSDEQYF.

This clonotype was counted a few times. DNA of the CDR3: TGTGCCAGCAGTTGGGGCCAGACCGGCTCTGGAAACACCATATATTTT. Its protein product is CASSWGQTGSGNTIYF. The chain joins TRBV6-5 to TRBJ1-3; maybe TRBD1 (5 bases). Germline V lookup: CDR1 MNHEY, CDR2 SVGAGI. The CDR3 has 16 amino acids. The V end lost 4 bases, the J end lost 0 bases, and 13 bases lay between the germline ends.

A single count supports this clonotype. The chain recombines TRBV20-1 with TRBJ1-6; no firm D call. The V and J ends lost 4 bases and 2 bases respectively, with 9 bases between them. This CDR3 region has 14 residues. From germline, CDR1 is DFQATT and CDR2 SNEGSKA (reference sequence). The CDR3 bases are TGCAGTGCTATTCCTGCCGCCTATAATTCACCCCTCCACTTT. This translates into CSAIPAAYNSPLHF.

This chain links TRBV29-1 with TRBJ1-5; 7 bases are a match to TRBD1. The CDR3 runs 14 residues. The junction had 6 bases not matched to a gene; V was cut back by 4 bases and J by 3 bases. Germline lookup yields CDR1 SQVTM and CDR2 ANQGSEA. DNA of the CDR3: TGCAGCGTTGTATTAGGGGGCTACAATCAGCCCCAGCATTTT. The encoded protein is CSVVLGGYNQPQHF.

The chain is built from TRBV27 and TRBJ2-7; D not resolved. The J call is uncertain, as TRBJ2-5 better fits the DNA end. Germline V gene lookup returns CDR1 MNHEY and CDR2 SMNVEV (reference sequence). CDR3 length equals 14 residues. The CDR3 DNA follows: TGTGCCAGCACCTCATCCCGGGCCAAAGAGACCCAGTACTTC. Amino acid sequence: CASTSSRAKETQYF.